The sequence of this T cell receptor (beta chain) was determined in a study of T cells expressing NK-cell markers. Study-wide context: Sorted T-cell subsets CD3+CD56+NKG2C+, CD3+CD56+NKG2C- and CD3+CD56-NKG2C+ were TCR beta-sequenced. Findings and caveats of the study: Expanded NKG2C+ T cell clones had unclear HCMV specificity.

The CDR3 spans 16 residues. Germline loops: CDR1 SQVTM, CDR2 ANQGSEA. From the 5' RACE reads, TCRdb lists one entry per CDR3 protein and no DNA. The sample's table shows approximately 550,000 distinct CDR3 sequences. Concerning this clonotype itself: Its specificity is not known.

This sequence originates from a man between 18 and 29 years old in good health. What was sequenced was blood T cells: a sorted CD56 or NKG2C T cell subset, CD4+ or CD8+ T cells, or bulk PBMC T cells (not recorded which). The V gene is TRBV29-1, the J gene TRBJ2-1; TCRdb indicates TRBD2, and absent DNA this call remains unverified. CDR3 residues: CSVATAGSVGGDEQFF.